A single sample is the source of the 3 T cell receptor beta chains below, sequenced in a study of regulatory T cells in long-lasting Graves disease. According to the study, TCR beta libraries were built with iRepertoire HTBI primers and CDR3-region Arm-PCR. TCRdb passed the multiplex PCR reads through MiXCR, listing each CDR3 protein once. Of 300,000 to 350,000 distinct CDR3 sequences listed, 15% to 20% are singletons. The time point is: persistent/refractory GD, antithyroid drugs over 5 years with positive TRAb. Isolated PBMC RNA provided the starting material for the TCR library. Sample: peripheral blood mononuclear cells (PBMCs), taken when the disease was refractory, from a patient treated with antithyroid drugs. These receptors all come from a female donor with Graves disease.

This clonotype was counted at least ten times. The chain uses TRBV19 and TRBJ1-1; 7 bases align to TRBD1. The CDR3 has 15 residues. V was pared by 7 bases and J by 5 bases, with 13 bases of the junction left unmatched. The germline V gene encodes CDR1 LNHDA and CDR2 SQIVND (reference sequence). The CDR3 here is CASNRRGLQWTEAFF. CDR3 nucleotides: TGTGCCAGTAACCGGAGGGGGCTCCAGTGGACTGAAGCTTTCTTT.

This clonotype appeared many times. The V and J genes are TRBV10-3 and TRBJ1-2; D not certain. The germline CDR1 and CDR2 sequences are ENHRY and SYGVKD. Trimming shortened V by 10 bases and J by 0 bases, and 15 bases separated the two germline ends. The CDR3 runs to 14 residues. The CDR3 reads CATRPSKANYGYTF. Here the CDR3 DNA reads TGTGCCACCCGGCCGAGCAAAGCTAACTATGGCTACACCTTC.

This clonotype was seen repeatedly, ten times or more. V gene TRBV11-2 combines with J gene TRBJ2-7, with D tentatively TRBD1 or TRBD2 (5 bases each). In germline, CDR1 is SGHAT, CDR2 FQNNGV. The CDR3 totals 15 residues. The V end lost 1 base, the J end lost 4 bases, and 14 bases lay between the germline ends. CDR3 sequence reads: CASSLVRGASYEQYF. As DNA, the CDR3 is TGTGCCAGCAGCTTAGTAAGAGGGGCGAGTTACGAGCAGTACTTC.